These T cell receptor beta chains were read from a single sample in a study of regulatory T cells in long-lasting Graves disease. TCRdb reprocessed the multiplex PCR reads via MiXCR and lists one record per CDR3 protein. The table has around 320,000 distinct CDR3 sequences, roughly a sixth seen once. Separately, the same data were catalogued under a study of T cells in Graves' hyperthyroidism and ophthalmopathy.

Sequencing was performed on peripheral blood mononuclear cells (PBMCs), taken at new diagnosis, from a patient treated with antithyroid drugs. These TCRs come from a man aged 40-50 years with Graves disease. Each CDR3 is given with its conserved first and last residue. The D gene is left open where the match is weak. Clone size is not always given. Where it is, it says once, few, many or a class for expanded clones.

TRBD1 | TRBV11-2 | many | CASSLEQGAPSTDTQYF
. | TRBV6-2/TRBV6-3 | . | CASRVGPAGTDTQYF
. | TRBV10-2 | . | CASSRLGEEKTQYF
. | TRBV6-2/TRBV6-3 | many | CASSYSGRAWDQPQHF
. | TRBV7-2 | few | CASSAGPDIYNEQFF
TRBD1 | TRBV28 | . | CASSFHTGVNTEAFF
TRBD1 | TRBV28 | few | CASSHGQGTYGYTF
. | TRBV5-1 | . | CASSLELLTYNEQFF
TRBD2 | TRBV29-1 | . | CSVEASGGALGTGELFF
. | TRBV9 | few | CASSVDRGAGEKLFF
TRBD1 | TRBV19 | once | CASSEDRDRETEALF
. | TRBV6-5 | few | CASSYPSLVAEQFF
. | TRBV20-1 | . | CSARGLEGYNEQFF
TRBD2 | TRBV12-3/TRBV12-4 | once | CASRPSSGGMNTQYF
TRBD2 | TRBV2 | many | CASRATSGGAYEQYF
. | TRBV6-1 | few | CASSEIEGGNQPQHF
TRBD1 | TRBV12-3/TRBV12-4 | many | CASSIPSGTGGPDEQYF
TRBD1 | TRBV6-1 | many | CASSPRPRDRNYGYTF
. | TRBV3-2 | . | CASRRGGCLQFF
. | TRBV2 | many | CASSFTKNIQYF
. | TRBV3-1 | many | CASSQDLLAGEQYF
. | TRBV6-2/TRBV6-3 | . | CASSSGTGHYGYTF
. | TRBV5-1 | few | CASRWDTGELFF
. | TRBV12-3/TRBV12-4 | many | CASSLDRAPSTSYGYTF
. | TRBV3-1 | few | CASSQAGAVETQYF
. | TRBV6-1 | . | CASMAPGANVLTF
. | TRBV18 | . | CASSPRAGWNTGELFF
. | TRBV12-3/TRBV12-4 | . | CASSRGISGGNEQFF
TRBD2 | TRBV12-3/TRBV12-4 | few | CASSLPGGGLGQYF
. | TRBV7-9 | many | CASSLNPGGGNTIYF
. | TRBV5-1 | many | CASSVGSSVQETQYF
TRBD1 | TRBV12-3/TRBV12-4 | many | CASSSQGANQPQHF
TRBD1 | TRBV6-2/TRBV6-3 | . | CASSELWTGGLAEKLFF
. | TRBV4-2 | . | CASSQAGSGYNEQFF
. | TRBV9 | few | CASAAGMNTEAFF
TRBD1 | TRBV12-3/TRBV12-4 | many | CASSSGQGYYNEQFF
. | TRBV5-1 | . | CASSLEPPPRTDTQYF
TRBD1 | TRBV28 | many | CASSSRLRQGSSGYTF
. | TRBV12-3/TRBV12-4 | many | CASSRGRADTQYF
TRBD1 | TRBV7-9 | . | CASSSRTGINEKLFF
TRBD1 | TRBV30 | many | CAWGTAGGPQPQHF
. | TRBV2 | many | CASGRDYNEQFF
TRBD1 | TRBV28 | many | CASVQTGGSYEQYF
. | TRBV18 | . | CASSPPSLAKNIQYF
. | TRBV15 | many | CATSKVTDTQYF
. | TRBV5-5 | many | CASSSRDYNSPLHF
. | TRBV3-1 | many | CASSQAGSEQYF
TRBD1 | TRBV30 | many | CAWSATAGGHEQYF
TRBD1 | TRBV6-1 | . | CASSGQGGQVELFF
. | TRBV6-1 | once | CASSRAGYTF
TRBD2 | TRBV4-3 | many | CASSRGTSGGETQYF
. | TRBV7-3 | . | CASSFSWGDNEQFF
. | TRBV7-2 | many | CASSPRAGSSNEQYF